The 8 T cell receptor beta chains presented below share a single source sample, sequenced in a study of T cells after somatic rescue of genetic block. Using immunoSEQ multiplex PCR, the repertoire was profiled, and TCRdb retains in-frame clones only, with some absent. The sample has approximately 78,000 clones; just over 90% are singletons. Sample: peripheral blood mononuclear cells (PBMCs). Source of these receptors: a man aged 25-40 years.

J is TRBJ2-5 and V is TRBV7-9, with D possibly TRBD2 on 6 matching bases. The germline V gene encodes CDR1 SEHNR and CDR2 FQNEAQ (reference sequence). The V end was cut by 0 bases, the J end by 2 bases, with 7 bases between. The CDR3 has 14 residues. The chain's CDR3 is CASSLALAQETQYF. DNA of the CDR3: TGTGCCAGCAGCTTAGCACTAGCTCAAGAGACCCAGTACTTC. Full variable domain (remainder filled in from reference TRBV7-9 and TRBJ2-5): DTGVSQNPRHKITKRGQNVTFRCDPISEHNRLYWYRQTLGQGPEFLTYFQNEAQLEKSRLLSDRFSAERPKGSFSTLEIQRTEQGDSAMYLCASSLALAQETQYFGPGTRLLVL.

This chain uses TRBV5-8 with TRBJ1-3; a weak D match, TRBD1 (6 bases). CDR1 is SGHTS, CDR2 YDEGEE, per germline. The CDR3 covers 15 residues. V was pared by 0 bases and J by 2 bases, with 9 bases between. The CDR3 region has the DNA TGTGCCAGCAGCTTGGACAGGGCCCCTGGAAACACCATATATTTT. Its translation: CASSLDRAPGNTIYF.

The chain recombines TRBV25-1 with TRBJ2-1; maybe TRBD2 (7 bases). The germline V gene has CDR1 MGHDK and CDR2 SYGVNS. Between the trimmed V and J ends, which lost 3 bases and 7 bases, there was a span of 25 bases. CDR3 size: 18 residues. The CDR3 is CASSEGLGGRGRKNEQFF. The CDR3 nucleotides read TGTGCCAGCAGTGAGGGGTTAGGGGGGCGGGGGAGGAAAAATGAGCAGTTCTTC.

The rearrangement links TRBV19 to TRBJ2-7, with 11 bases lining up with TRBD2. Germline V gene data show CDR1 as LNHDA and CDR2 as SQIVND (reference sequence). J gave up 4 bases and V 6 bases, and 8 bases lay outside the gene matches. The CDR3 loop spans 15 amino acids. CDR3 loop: CASRAAGTSGYEQYF. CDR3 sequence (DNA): TGTGCCAGTAGGGCAGCCGGGACTAGCGGTTACGAGCAGTACTTC.

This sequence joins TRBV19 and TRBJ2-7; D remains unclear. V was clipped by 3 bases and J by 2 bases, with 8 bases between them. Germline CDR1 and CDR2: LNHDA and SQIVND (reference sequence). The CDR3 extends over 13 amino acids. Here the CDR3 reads CASSIRATYEQYF. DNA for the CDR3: TGTGCCAGTAGTATCCGTGCGACCTACGAGCAGTACTTC.

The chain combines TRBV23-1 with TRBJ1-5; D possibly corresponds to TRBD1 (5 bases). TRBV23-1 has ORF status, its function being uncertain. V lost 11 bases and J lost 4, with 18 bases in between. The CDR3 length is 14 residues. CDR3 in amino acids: CAADLRGANQPQHF. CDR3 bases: TGCGCCGCAGACCTACGGGGCGCGAATCAGCCCCAGCATTTT.

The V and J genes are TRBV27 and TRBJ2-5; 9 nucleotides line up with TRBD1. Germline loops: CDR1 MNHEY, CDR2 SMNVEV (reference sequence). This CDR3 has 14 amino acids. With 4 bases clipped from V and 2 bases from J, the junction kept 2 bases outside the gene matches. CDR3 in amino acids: CASSWTGEQETQYF. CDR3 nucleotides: TGTGCCAGCAGTTGGACAGGGGAACAAGAGACCCAGTACTTC.

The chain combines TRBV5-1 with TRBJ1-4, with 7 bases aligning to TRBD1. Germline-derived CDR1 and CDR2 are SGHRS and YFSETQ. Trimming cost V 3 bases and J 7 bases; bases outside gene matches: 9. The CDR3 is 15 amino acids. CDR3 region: CASSWGQSSGEKLFF. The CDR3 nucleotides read TGCGCCAGCAGCTGGGGACAGTCGAGTGGTGAAAAACTGTTTTTT.